This entry is about one T cell receptor (beta chain). The trim removed 3 bases at V and 1 base at J, leaving 6 bases unmatched. Germline CDR1 and CDR2: SGHNT and YYREEE (reference sequence). CDR3 length equals 15 residues. This specimen comes from a study of CD8 T cells in Susac syndrome. Random hexamers primed reverse transcription of about 0.45 to 1 ug RNA. Amplification of TCR beta CDR3 used immunoSEQ multiplex PCR across 54 Vbeta and 13 Jbeta. In TCRdb, the immunoSEQ multiplex PCR reads were re-called with MiXCR into one record per CDR3 protein. The table lists approximately 110,000 distinct CDR3 sequences, around 94% of them singletons, with around 0.078% in the top ten. The sequenced target, TCR beta, came from blood CD8+ and CD4+ T cells. The healthy controls were matched to patients by age and sex. Negative isolation yielded CD4+ and CD8+ T cells, and FACS enriched TEMRA cells.

This TCR was recovered from a human donor in good health. This chain joins TRBV5-4 and TRBJ1-1, with 7 bases lining up with TRBD1. The sample taken for sequencing was CD4+ T cells from PBMCs. For the CDR3, the DNA is TGTGCCAGCAGCTCCAGCCGACAGGGGAACACTGAAGCTTTCTTT. It codes for CASSSSRQGNTEAFF. The entire variable domain, with the rest obtained from reference TRBV5-4 and TRBJ1-1, is as follows: ETGVTQSPTHLIKTRGQQVTLRCSSQSGHNTVSWYQQALGQGPQFIFQYYREEENGRGNFPPRFSGLQFPNYSSELNVNALELDDSALYLCASSSSRQGNTEAFFGQGTRLTVV.